These T cell receptor beta chains were read from a single sample in a study of T cell clonotyping in hematopoietic cell transplantation. This table comes from immunoSEQ multiplex PCR, and its TCRdb copy is limited to in-frame clones, with some not included. The repertoire consists of roughly 30,000 clones, with approximately 94% occurring once and the leading ten covering 2% to 2.5%. The sequencing here drew on peripheral blood mononuclear cells, taken before stem cell transplant. These receptor sequences come from a man in his fifties with acute myeloid leukemia. Some clones in this sample may be carry-over from other donors' samples. CDR3s leave out the opening cysteine and the closing phenylalanine or tryptophan. Fields, in order: CDR3 length, clone size, J gene, V gene, CDR3 protein. A row's size may be missing; if present it is once, few, many or a size class.

>14|-|TRBJ1-2|TRBV30
AWSDDWTGPQLGYT
>12|-|TRBJ1-2|TRBV10-3
AITTGQGWEGYT
>14|-|TRBJ2-7|TRBV7-2
ASSLDSGQRSYEQY
>10|-|TRBJ1-2|TRBV2
ASSWSRGGYT
>11|-|TRBJ1-2|TRBV30
ALEWGDRAGYT
>13|-|TRBJ1-5|TRBV30
AWSVSGQGPGPQH
>13|-|TRBJ2-7|TRBV6-5
ASRSTGGFGYEQY
>15|-|TRBJ1-5|TRBV2
ASSALSFGSGNQPQH
>15|-|TRBJ2-1|TRBV28
ASSPAVTSSGHNEQF
>11|-|TRBJ1-1|TRBV11-2
ASSFRVNTEAF
>12|-|TRBJ2-2|TRBV7-7
ASSLTRNTGELF
>14|few|TRBJ1-6|TRBV15
ATSRDPGVSNSPLH
>13|-|TRBJ1-4|TRBV5-5
ASSSGGRSNEKLF
>12|-|TRBJ2-7|TRBV28
ASKLGGANYEQY
>12|once|TRBJ1-1|TRBV5-5
ASSTNPKVTEAF
>11|-|TRBJ2-7|TRBV5-1
ASSLGGVYEQY
>11|-|TRBJ2-7|TRBV10-3
AISEGQGNEQY
>15|-|TRBJ2-2|TRBV7-2
ASSSQPPGREAGELF
>15|-|TRBJ2-2|TRBV28
ASSLHYRGPNTGELF
>13|-|TRBJ2-7|TRBV28
ASSSAGRAIYEQY
>12|-|TRBJ2-7|TRBV5-1
ASSPGGREYEQY
>9|once|TRBJ2-5|TRBV20-1
SAWVLKTQY
>9|once|TRBJ1-1|TRBV5-1
ASSSNTEAF
>12|-|TRBJ2-2|TRBV6-5
ASSYSLGAGELF
>14|-|TRBJ2-3|TRBV5-1
ASSLWSGMIPDTQY
>13|-|TRBJ2-1|TRBV4-3
ASSLKRATYNEQF
>11|-|TRBJ1-4|TRBV30
AGARSLNEKLF
>11|once|TRBJ2-1|TRBV11-2
ASTLPNFDEQF
>14|-|TRBJ2-4|TRBV4-3
ASSREGGARKNIQY
>11|-|TRBJ1-5|TRBV7-2
ASSFTRGEPQH
>9|-|TRBJ1-2|TRBV6-6
ASSSFDGYT
>12|-|TRBJ2-5|TRBV11-1
ASSLLGGRETQY
>9|-|TRBJ2-1|TRBV20-1
SARWDNEQF
>11|-|TRBJ1-2|TRBV7-9
ASSPDTFYGYT
>11|once|TRBJ1-5|TRBV6-5
ASSFRSTGAQH
>13|-|TRBJ1-4|TRBV4-2
ASSQGTGGEEKLF
>11|-|TRBJ1-2|TRBV7-9
ASSLDPGDGYT
>12|-|TRBJ2-1|TRBV19
ASTLGQANNEQF
>13|-|TRBJ2-3|TRBV4-1
ASSLRFSGTDTQY
>10|once|TRBJ1-1|TRBV7-9
ASSPLGAEAF
>16|-|TRBJ1-2|TRBV5-4
ASSQYRGAQVPLYGYT
>11|-|TRBJ1-2|TRBV7-9
ASSLALIYGYT
>13|once|TRBJ1-2|TRBV19
ASLLDRAANYGYT
>14|-|TRBJ1-3|TRBV7-2
ASSLARALSGNTIY
>13|-|TRBJ2-7|TRBV6-6
ASSSRTGAVHEQY
>12|-|TRBJ2-7|TRBV4-3
ASSPTLLGYEQY
>12|once|TRBJ2-7|TRBV28
ASSLWGTNLEQY
>11|-|TRBJ2-7|TRBV29-1
SATTGGSYEQY
>13|-|TRBJ2-5|TRBV6-5
ASRKGHRGGETQY
>9|-|TRBJ1-1|TRBV2
ASSQGGEAF
>14|once|TRBJ2-5|TRBV11-2
ASSLGLAGVAETQY
>13|-|TRBJ1-5|TRBV7-9
ASSRTGTHNQPQH
>15|-|TRBJ1-1|TRBV9
ASSVGWSRGRGTEAF
>14|-|TRBJ1-4|TRBV6-8
ASIGDRASTNEKLF